What follows are 30 T cell receptor beta chains derived from one specimen sequenced in a study of identical twins. TCRdb redid the calling of the 5' RACE reads with MiXCR, one entry per CDR3 protein. The top ten hold roughly 1.5% of the sample, which has fewer than 800,000 distinct CDR3 sequences, under 8.5% seen once. These data are also associated with another study on yellow fever vaccine responses in identical twins.

The sample taken for sequencing was PBMCs. These receptors were taken from a woman younger than 35 in good health.

Only a few counts were recorded for this clonotype. This chain uses TRBV20-1 with TRBJ2-1; 10 nucleotides align to TRBD2. V dropped 1 base and J dropped 10; count of bases not matched to a gene: 13. CDR3 length equals 16 residues. Germline-derived CDR1 and CDR2 are DFQATT and SNEGSKA (reference sequence). DNA of the CDR3: TGCAGTGCTAGAGTTCTAGCGGGAGACATGGCCGGGGAGCAGTTCTTC. The encoded protein is CSARVLAGDMAGEQFF.

This clonotype was seen more than once but under ten times. This chain joins TRBV3-1 and TRBJ2-2; 9 nucleotides agree with TRBD2. The CDR3 is made up of 15 amino acids. Losses at the gene ends were 4 bases for V and 9 bases for J; bases not matched to a gene: 9. CDR1 is LGHDT, CDR2 YNNKEL, per germline (reference sequence). Here the CDR3 reads CASSPIAGEVRELFF. The CDR3 DNA follows: TGTGCCAGCAGCCCAATAGCGGGAGAGGTTAGGGAGCTGTTTTTT.

This clonotype was picked up a small number of times. One end of the junction fails to match germline, which may point to a read error. The rearrangement uses TRBV24-1 and TRBJ2-1; TRBD1 aligns across 7 bases. The CDR3 extends over 15 amino acids. Germline CDR1 KGHDR, CDR2 SFDVKD. CDR3 loop: CAASDPGTAYNEQFF. The CDR3 region has the DNA TGTGCCGCCAGTGATCCCGGGACAGCCTACAATGAGCAGTTCTTC.

This clonotype occurred a few times. The chain couples TRBV28 to TRBJ2-7; unclear D gene. The CDR3 contains 13 residues. With 4 bases removed from V and 3 bases from J, the gap between germline ends came to 10 bases. The V gene's germline CDR1 is MDHEN and CDR2 SYDVKM. The CDR3 coding sequence is TGTGCCAGCAGTTCCCTTCGACACTACGAGCAGTACTTC. It codes for CASSSLRHYEQYF.

This chain joins TRBV7-9 and TRBJ2-2; D unclear. This CDR3 has 14 amino acids. Germline CDR1 and CDR2: SEHNR and FQNEAQ (reference sequence). V was clipped by 4 bases and J by 2 bases, with 8 bases between them. The CDR3 sequence is CASSSKQNTGELFF. The CDR3 DNA reads as TGTGCCAGCAGCTCTAAACAAAACACCGGGGAGCTGTTTTTT. The full variable domain, in which reference TRBV7-9 and TRBJ2-2 provide the parts outside the CDR3, is DTGVSQNPRHKITKRGQNVTFRCDPISEHNRLYWYRQTLGQGPEFLTYFQNEAQLEKSRLLSDRFSAERPKGSFSTLEIQRTEQGDSAMYLCASSSKQNTGELFFGEGSRLTVL.

This clonotype was seen many times. The chain recombines TRBV4-1 with TRBJ2-3, with 7 bases aligning to TRBD2. J was trimmed by 4 bases and V by 6 bases; bases with no gene match: 10. The CDR3 consists of 15 residues. Germline CDR1 MGHRA, CDR2 YSYEKL. CDR3 protein: CASRTAGATADTQYF. The CDR3 nucleotides are TGCGCCAGCAGGACGGCGGGAGCTACCGCAGATACGCAGTATTTT.

This clonotype has only a few counts. The rearrangement links TRBV7-9 to TRBJ2-7; D might be TRBD1 or TRBD2, each matching 5 bases. This CDR3 contains 14 residues. CDR1 and CDR2 from the germline V gene are SEHNR and FQNEAQ (reference sequence). With 1 base removed from V and 4 bases from J, the gap between germline ends came to 11 bases. The CDR3 DNA follows: TGTGCCAGCAGCTTAGACGGGGCAGTATACGAGCAGTACTTC. It specifies CASSLDGAVYEQYF.

This clonotype appeared a few times. The chain employs TRBV9 and TRBJ2-1, with a possible D match to TRBD2 (5 bases). Germline assignment: CDR1 SGDLS and CDR2 YYNGEE. Deletions cut 0 bases from V and 1 base from J, with 8 bases between. The CDR3 length is 15 residues. CDR3: CASSVDGGSYNEQFF. CDR3 sequence (DNA): TGTGCCAGCAGCGTAGATGGCGGGTCCTACAATGAGCAGTTCTTC.

This clonotype appeared many times. The J gene is TRBJ2-5, the V gene TRBV24-1; D may be TRBD1 (7 bases). There are 16 residues in the CDR3. The V gene lost 4 bases and the J gene lost 2 bases, with 16 bases spanning the gap. Germline V CDR1 and CDR2: KGHDR, SFDVKD. In nucleotides, the CDR3 is TGTGCCACCAGTGACATCGCCTCAGGGGGGCAAGAGACCCAGTACTTC. It translates to CATSDIASGGQETQYF.

The V and J genes are TRBV20-1 and TRBJ2-3; weak D call: TRBD1 (5 bases). V lost 5 bases and J 0 bases, leaving 18 bases between the germline ends. This CDR3 spans 16 amino acids. Germline-derived CDR1 and CDR2 are DFQATT and SNEGSKA (reference sequence). CDR3 protein: CSAVFPTEPSTDTQYF. The CDR3 DNA reads as TGCAGTGCTGTTTTCCCGACAGAGCCTAGCACAGATACGCAGTATTTT.

This sequence joins TRBV7-9 and TRBJ1-2; the D gene is possibly TRBD1 (5 bases). This CDR3 has 16 residues. CDR1 SEHNR and CDR2 FQNEAQ come from the germline V gene (reference sequence). Deletions cut 5 bases from V and 2 bases from J, with 18 bases between. The chain's CDR3 is CASSLGDVILNYGYTF. The CDR3 bases are TGTGCCAGCAGCCTAGGGGACGTCATCCTGAACTATGGCTACACCTTC.

This clonotype was observed a handful of times. The chain carries TRBV7-2 and TRBJ2-1; possibly TRBD1 or TRBD2 for D (6 bases each). Germline V gene lookup returns CDR1 SGHTA and CDR2 FQGNSA. The length of the CDR3 is 15 residues. V was pared by 2 bases and J by 2 bases, with 10 bases between. CDR3 loop: CASSLKGGPYNEQFF. The CDR3 region has the DNA TGTGCCAGCAGCTTAAAGGGGGGCCCCTACAATGAGCAGTTCTTC.

This clonotype has a count of ten or more. The chain employs TRBV20-1 and TRBJ2-1, with D tentatively TRBD2 (5 bases). V lost 0 bases and J lost 0, with 12 bases in between. The length of the CDR3 is 16 residues. Per the germline V gene, CDR1 is DFQATT and CDR2 is SNEGSKA (reference sequence). CDR3 region: CSAREGGPSSYNEQFF. In nucleotides, the CDR3 is TGCAGTGCTAGAGAAGGCGGGCCGAGCTCCTACAATGAGCAGTTCTTC.

The genes are TRBV7-2 and TRBJ1-1, with D possibly being TRBD1 (5 bases). Trimming shortened V by 2 bases and J by 5 bases, and 12 bases separated the two germline ends. Looked up from germline, CDR1 is SGHTA and CDR2 is FQGNSA. This CDR3 is built from 14 residues. In DNA form, the CDR3 reads TGTGCCAGCAGCTTATTTCGGGGGGAGACTGAAGCTTTCTTT. Protein product: CASSLFRGETEAFF.

This sequence joins TRBV7-2 and TRBJ2-1; TRBD2 agrees at 8 bases. Germline V CDR1 and CDR2: SGHTA, FQGNSA. The CDR3 consists of 16 residues. Trimming removed 4 bases from V and 1 base from J; junction bases left unmatched: 6. CDR3 nucleotide sequence: TGTGCCAGCAGCTCAATCAGCGGGGGTTCCTACAATGAGCAGTTCTTC. It yields the protein CASSSISGGSYNEQFF.

This clonotype has only a few counts. CDR3 in DNA: TGTGCCAGCAGCCATGAAAGAGGCACAAGGGGGAAGGCTCCTCCGTACAATGAGCAGTTCTTC. This encodes CASSHERGTRGKAPPYNEQFF. The J gene is TRBJ2-1, the V gene TRBV3-1; D is possibly TRBD1 (6 bases). Germline values: CDR1 LGHDT, CDR2 YNNKEL (reference sequence). Trimming pared 3 bases from V and 4 bases from J, leaving 31 bases between. The CDR3 loop spans 21 amino acids.

The genes are TRBV10-1 and TRBJ2-1; no clear D gene. The V and J ends lost 3 bases and 9 bases respectively, with 12 bases between them. The CDR3 is 13 residues long. CDR1 and CDR2 (germline): WNHNN, SYGVQD (reference sequence). The CDR3: CASSEVNSREQFF. DNA for the CDR3: TGCGCCAGCAGTGAAGTGAATTCCCGTGAGCAGTTCTTC.

The V and J genes are TRBV6-2 or TRBV6-3 and TRBJ1-6; tentative D call: TRBD1 (5 bases). V was pared by 4 bases and J by 7 bases, with 11 bases between. Germline V gives CDR1 MNHEY, CDR2 SVGEGT. The CDR3 is 14 amino acids. CDR3 in amino acids: CASSFDRRNSPLHF. The CDR3 coding sequence is TGTGCCAGCAGTTTCGACAGAAGGAATTCACCCCTCCACTTT.

In this sample, this clonotype turned up many times. V is TRBV2 and J is TRBJ2-3, with no clear D. Germline V CDR1 and CDR2: SNHLY, FYNNEI. This CDR3 is 16 amino acids long. The V end lost 0 bases, the J end lost 3 bases, and 13 bases lay between the germline ends. The CDR3 loop reads CASSEARGPDTDTQYF. In DNA form, the CDR3 reads TGTGCCAGCAGTGAAGCACGAGGCCCCGATACAGATACGCAGTATTTT. Full variable domain (remainder filled in from reference TRBV2 and TRBJ2-3): EPEVTQTPSHQVTQMGQEVILRCVPISNHLYFYWYRQILGQKVEFLVSFYNNEISEKSEIFDDQFSVERPDGSNFTLKIRSTKLEDSAMYFCASSEARGPDTDTQYFGPGTRLTVL.

This clonotype was seen repeatedly, ten times or more. The rearrangement uses TRBV7-9 and TRBJ2-2; a possible D gene is TRBD2 (6 bases). The germline V gene has CDR1 SEHNR and CDR2 FQNEAQ (reference sequence). The CDR3 extends over 14 amino acids. V lost 3 bases and J lost 5, with 10 bases in between. Written as DNA, the CDR3 is TGTGCCAGCAGCTTCAGGGAGGCGACCGGGGAGCTGTTTTTT. It is translated as CASSFREATGELFF.

The chain joins TRBV20-1 to TRBJ1-2, with 8 bases that match TRBD1. This CDR3 contains 14 residues. CDR1 DFQATT and CDR2 SNEGSKA come from the germline V gene (reference sequence). V lost 1 base to trimming and J lost 4 bases; unmatched junction nucleotides: 5. CDR3 protein: CSARAGQEFYGYTF. The DNA of the CDR3 is TGCAGTGCTAGAGCGGGACAGGAATTCTATGGCTACACCTTC.

In this sample, this clonotype turned up many times. The V and J genes are TRBV12-3 or TRBV12-4 and TRBJ2-3, with 13 bases that match TRBD2. V gave up 6 bases and J gave up 4 bases; unmatched junction bases: 7. The CDR3 loop spans 16 amino acids. The CDR3 region is CASSLEGLAGPDTQYF. CDR3 nucleotide sequence: TGTGCCAGCAGCCTTGAGGGACTAGCGGGACCAGATACGCAGTATTTT.

This clonotype has more than one count but fewer than ten. The chain recombines TRBV20-1 with TRBJ2-1; D ambiguous. The CDR3 sequence is 11 residues long. CDR1 and CDR2 from the germline V gene are DFQATT and SNEGSKA (reference sequence). V lost 5 bases to trimming and J lost 3 bases, with 5 bases between them. CDR3 sequence: CSALYYNEQFF. In nucleotides, the CDR3 is TGCAGTGCTCTTTACTACAATGAGCAGTTCTTC.

This clonotype turned up a few times. The gene calls are TRBV5-1 and TRBJ2-1; no reliable D call. V lost 5 bases, J lost 0 bases, and 12 bases lay in between. Germline V gene lookup returns CDR1 SGHRS and CDR2 YFSETQ. This CDR3 region has 15 residues. The DNA for the CDR3 is TGCGCCAGCAGTCCTACTCCCGGCTCCTACAATGAGCAGTTCTTC. It specifies CASSPTPGSYNEQFF.

This clonotype was recorded at least ten times. The chain joins TRBV18 to TRBJ1-2; no definite D call. The CDR3 extends over 13 amino acids. Germline CDR1 is KGHSH and CDR2 is LQKENI. With 0 bases removed from V and 7 bases from J, the gap between germline ends came to 9 bases. CDR3 coding DNA: TGTGCCAGCTCACCACCCATGATTGGTGGCTACACCTTC. This translates into CASSPPMIGGYTF.

The table lists this clonotype with a few counts. This rearrangement joins TRBV5-1 to TRBJ1-3; 7 bases line up with TRBD1. This CDR3 spans 16 amino acids. Germline CDR1 and CDR2: SGHRS and YFSETQ. The V and J ends lost 0 bases and 4 bases, in that order; junction bases with no gene match: 7. The CDR3: CASSLEGAPYGNTIYF. The DNA of the CDR3 is TGCGCCAGCAGCTTGGAGGGGGCTCCCTACGGAAACACCATATATTTT.

A remark on this clonotype: Germline and junction disagree at one end, which may indicate a read error. The V call is TRBV20-1, the J call TRBJ2-7; TRBD1 or TRBD2 may be the D gene (5 bases each). Germline CDR1 is DFQATT and CDR2 is SNEGSKA (reference sequence). The CDR3 runs to 16 residues. The CDR3 loop is CCASHPGPAGSYEQYF. Here the CDR3 DNA reads TGCTGTGCTAGCCACCCGGGACCAGCTGGCTCCTACGAGCAGTACTTC.

This clonotype was counted many times. This chain joins TRBV12-3 or TRBV12-4 and TRBJ1-1; tentative D call: TRBD1 (6 bases). There are 13 residues in the CDR3. V was shortened by 3 bases and J by 8 bases, with 13 bases between the two germline ends. This chain's CDR3 is CASSFWFGQEAFF. CDR3 nucleotides: TGTGCCAGCAGTTTCTGGTTCGGACAGGAAGCTTTCTTT.

The chain joins TRBV14 to TRBJ2-3, with D possibly matching TRBD1 (6 bases). V lost 2 bases and J 0 bases, leaving 12 bases between the germline ends. Looked up from germline, CDR1 is SGHDN and CDR2 is FVKESK. CDR3 size: 16 residues. As DNA, the CDR3 is TGTGCCAGCAGCCAAAACAGGGAGATCAGCACAGATACGCAGTATTTT. It translates to CASSQNREISTDTQYF. The full variable domain, its missing parts supplied by reference TRBV14 and TRBJ2-3, is EAGVTQFPSHSVIEKGQTVTLRCDPISGHDNLYWYRRVMGKEIKFLLHFVKESKQDESGMPNNRFLAERTGGTYSTLKVQPAELEDSGVYFCASSQNREISTDTQYFGPGTRLTVL.

This clonotype has a count of ten or more. The rearrangement uses TRBV15 and TRBJ1-5; maybe TRBD1 (6 bases). The CDR3 length is 15 residues. The germline V gene encodes CDR1 LNHNV and CDR2 YYDKDF (reference sequence). Trimming left V 0 bases short and J 2 bases short, with 8 bases between. CDR3 DNA sequence: TGTGCCACCAGCAGAGATCGGGGGCGCAATCAGCCCCAGCATTTT. Its protein product is CATSRDRGRNQPQHF.